This T cell receptor beta chain was profiled in a study of beta chain features in type 1 diabetes (dated 2018 in TCRdb). Context from the whole study: No differences in mean age, gender distribution, total cell number or subset yield were found between patients and healthy donors. A total of 90 million to 130 million sorted cells were examined across all samples, and a strong correlation was observed between cell number per subset and RNA yield. Regulatory and stem cell-like memory subsets were isolated from only 8 patients and about eight healthy donors, whereas naive and central memory subsets came from all 30 or so donors. The study compared the TCRB repertoires of sorted circulating CD4+ T cell subsets in recently diagnosed type 1 diabetes patients with those in matched healthy donors.

Note on this clone: Its antigen target is currently unknown. Base qualities are not provided; no much larger clone lies one nucleotide away.

Trimming takes 4 bases from V and 12 bases from J, and the germline ends sit 16 bases apart. CDR1 and CDR2 are read off the germline V gene as SQVTM and ANQGSEA. The CDR3 holds 13 amino acids from the cysteine to the phenylalanine. The entry retains the CDR3 DNA only, 39 bases that are in frame from base 1. The High Capacity cDNA Reverse Transcription Kit was used to reverse transcribe all of the isolated RNA, meaning that expressed TCRB transcripts were what got sequenced. Deep immunoSEQ sequencing was applied to naive, central memory and regulatory T cell samples, giving an average of roughly 3.6 million total reads per sample. After sorted cells were lysed in RLT buffer, RNA was extracted with DNase-treated RNeasy Micro or Mini kits, with the choice depending on cell number. Each cell subset was processed on its own to prevent cross-contamination, while patient and healthy donor samples were processed together. The immunoSEQ multiplex PCR was used to amplify TCRB sequences from cDNA, yielding 87-bp fragments that span the CDR3 region. The amplicons were sequenced using the Illumina HiSeq platform. The authors' analysis ran thus. Synthetic template baselines were used to correct PCR bias computationally, reads within Hamming distance 2 were collapsed together, and singletons that could not be merged were discarded. Reads were aligned against IMGT to assign V, D and J genes, CDR3 length and insertions or deletions at six rearrangement sites. Within each subset, clonotype counts were normalized to the number of sorted cells before true diversity and Gini coefficients were calculated with the tcR R package. The overlap coefficient, calculated on TCRB nucleotide sequences, was used to quantify repertoire sharing. Out-of-frame TCRB sequences from naive cells were analyzed to stand in for the pre-selection repertoire. TCRdb obtained this table from immuneACCESS and retained in-frame rearrangements with V and J assigned. These tables miss some clones; where compared with another copy, unresolved V genes account for less than half of the shortfall, and the remainder is unexplained. The V and J calls and the clone size are those of that table, but D and trimming were determined from the DNA. Present in this sample are 150,000 to 200,000 clones, around 63% of which were seen just once. The ten top clones hold roughly 0.095% of the sample.

From each donor, a single peripheral blood sample of around 120 mL on average was drawn into heparinised tubes. A BD FACSAria II was used to sort naive, central memory, regulatory and stem cell-like memory CD4+ T cells with a panel that included CD45RO, CCR7, CD25, CD127, CD95 and CD27. All sorted populations exceeded 95% purity. PBMCs were isolated right away by Lymphoprep density gradient centrifugation and were stained directly, without culture. Samples were stained and sorted in pairs, with one healthy donor and one patient per experiment, so that batch effects were minimized. What the authors observed across the whole study: Fewer insertions and more nucleotide deletions at VDJ recombination sites were observed in patients with type 1 diabetes, implying thymic rearrangement abnormalities. Only small numbers of individuals were included in the HLA sub-analyses, which left unresolved whether HLA type had any influence on TCRB rearrangement. PCR may preferentially amplify shorter templates, but because patient and control samples were amplified and corrected together, any resulting skew would affect both groups equally. The naive, central memory and regulatory TCRB repertoires appeared to resemble one another more closely among patients than among healthy donors. A moderate but significant shortening of TCRB CDR3 length was observed in type 1 diabetes patients in all four CD4+ subsets. Because cDNA was sequenced instead of genomic DNA, highly expressing activated cells could be over-represented, though the groups showed no difference in activation or CD3 levels.

The receptor comes from a young man with type 1 diabetes. The receptor chain draws on TRBV29-1 and TRBJ1-6, with the D gene uncertain. Sample: naive CD4+ T cells from blood. What the cell subset or site label conveys for this sample: true naive CD4+ T cells. The bases are TGCAGCGTTGCCGAAACCAGAAGCGGACCCCTCCACTTT. Its product reads: CSVAETRSGPLHF.